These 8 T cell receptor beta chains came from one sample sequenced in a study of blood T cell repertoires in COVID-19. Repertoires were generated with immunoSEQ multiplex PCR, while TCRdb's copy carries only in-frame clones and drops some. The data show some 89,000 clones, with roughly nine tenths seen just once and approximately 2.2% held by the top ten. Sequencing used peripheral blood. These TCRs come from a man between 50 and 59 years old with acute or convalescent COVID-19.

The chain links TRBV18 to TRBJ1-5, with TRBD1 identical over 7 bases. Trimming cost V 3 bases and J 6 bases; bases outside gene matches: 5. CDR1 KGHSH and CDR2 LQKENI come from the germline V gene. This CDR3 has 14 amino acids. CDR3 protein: CASSPLQGTQPQHF. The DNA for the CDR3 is TGTGCCAGCTCACCCCTACAGGGGACTCAGCCCCAGCATTTT.

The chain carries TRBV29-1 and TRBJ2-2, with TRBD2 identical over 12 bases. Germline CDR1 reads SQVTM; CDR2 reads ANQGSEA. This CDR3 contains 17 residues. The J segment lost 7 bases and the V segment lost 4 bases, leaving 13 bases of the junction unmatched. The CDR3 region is CSVAGTVTSGSVGELFF. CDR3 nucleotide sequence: TGCAGCGTTGCGGGGACCGTGACTAGCGGGAGTGTCGGGGAGCTGTTTTTT.

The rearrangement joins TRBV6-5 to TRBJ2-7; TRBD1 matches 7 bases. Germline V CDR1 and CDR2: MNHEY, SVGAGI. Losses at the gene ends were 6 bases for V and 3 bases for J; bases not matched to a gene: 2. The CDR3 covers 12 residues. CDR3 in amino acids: CASSGTVYEQYV. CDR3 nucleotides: TGTGCCAGCAGCGGGACAGTCTACGAGCAGTACGTC.

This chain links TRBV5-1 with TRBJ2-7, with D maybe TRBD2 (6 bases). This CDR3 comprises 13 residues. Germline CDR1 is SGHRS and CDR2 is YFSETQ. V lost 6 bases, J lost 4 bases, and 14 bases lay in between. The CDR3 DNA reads TGCGCCAGCAAAGTTAGCGGAGGTTACGAGCAGTACTTC. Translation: CASKVSGGYEQYF.

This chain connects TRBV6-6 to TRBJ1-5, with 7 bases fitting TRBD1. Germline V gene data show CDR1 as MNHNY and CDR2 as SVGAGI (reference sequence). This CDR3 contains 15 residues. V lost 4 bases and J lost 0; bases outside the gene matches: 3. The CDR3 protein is CASSWDSLSNQPQHF. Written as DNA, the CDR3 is TGTGCCAGCAGTTGGGACAGCCTTAGCAATCAGCCCCAGCATTTT.

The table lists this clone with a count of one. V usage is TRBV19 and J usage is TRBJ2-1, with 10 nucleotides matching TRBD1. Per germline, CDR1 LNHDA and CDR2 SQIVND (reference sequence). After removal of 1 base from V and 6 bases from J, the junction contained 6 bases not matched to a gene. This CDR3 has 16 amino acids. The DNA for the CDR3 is TGTGCCAGTAGTATAGTGGGACAGGGGTCTGGCAATGAGCAGTTCTTC. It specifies CASSIVGQGSGNEQFF. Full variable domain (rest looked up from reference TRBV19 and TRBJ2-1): DGGITQSPKYLFRKEGQNVTLSCEQNLNHDAMYWYRQDPGQGLRLIYYSQIVNDFQKGDIAEGYSVSREKKESFPLTVTSAQKNPTAFYLCASSIVGQGSGNEQFFGPGTRLTVL.

Here the CDR3 reads CASSYSRQGVTEAFF. The CDR3 bases are TGTGCCAGCAGTTACTCGCGACAGGGGGTGACTGAAGCTTTCTTT. The rearrangement uses TRBV6-5 and TRBJ1-1, with 9 bases aligning to TRBD1. This CDR3 has 15 amino acids. Germline CDR1 reads MNHEY; CDR2 reads SVGAGI. V lost 0 bases to trimming and J lost 5 bases; unmatched junction nucleotides: 4.

The CDR3: CATSSGPTNEKLFF. The CDR3, as DNA: TGTGCCACCAGTTCCGGTCCAACTAATGAAAAACTGTTTTTT. J is TRBJ1-4 and V is TRBV15; D is uncertain. CDR3 length: 14 residues. V was trimmed by 6 bases and J by 0 bases, leaving 8 bases between them. Germline values: CDR1 LNHNV, CDR2 YYDKDF (reference sequence).